This T cell receptor (beta chain) comes out of a study of T cell repertoires in cytomegalovirus infection. This CDR3 spans 14 amino acids. CDR1 SEHNR and CDR2 FQNEAQ come from the germline V gene (reference sequence). V lost 6 bases and J lost 3, with 12 bases in between. TCRdb ran MiXCR on the reads and lists one entry per CDR3 protein. The table shows 180,000 or so distinct CDR3 sequences, with about 18% occurring only once. This clonotype was observed a handful of times. The clonotype comes from a human donor in good health (CMV status not recorded). Some clones in this sample may be carry-over from other donors' samples. Specimen: CD8+ T cells from PBMCs. The chain combines TRBV7-9 with TRBJ1-5; tentative D call: TRBD1 (6 bases). Written as DNA, the CDR3 is TGTGCCAGCAGGGGGGGCAGCCCCAATCAGCCCCAGCATTTT. This sequence encodes CASRGGSPNQPQHF.